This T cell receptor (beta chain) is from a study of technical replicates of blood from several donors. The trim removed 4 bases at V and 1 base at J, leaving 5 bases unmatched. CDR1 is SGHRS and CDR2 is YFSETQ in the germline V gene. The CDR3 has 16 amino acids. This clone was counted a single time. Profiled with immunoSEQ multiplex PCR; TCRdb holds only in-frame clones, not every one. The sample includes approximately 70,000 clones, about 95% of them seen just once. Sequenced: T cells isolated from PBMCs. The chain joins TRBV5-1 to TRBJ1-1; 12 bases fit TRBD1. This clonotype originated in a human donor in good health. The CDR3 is CASSPGQGATNTEAFF. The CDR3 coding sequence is TGCGCCAGCAGCCCGGGACAGGGGGCCACGAACACTGAAGCTTTCTTT.